These 18 T cell receptor beta chains came from one sample sequenced in a study of OX40 agonist ivuxolimab in advanced cancers. To prepare the library, the immunoSEQ multiplex PCR assay was applied. Not all clones reach the TCRdb copy of this immuneACCESS table, which keeps in-frame sequences only. Checked studies attribute under half of the gap to unresolved V genes and leave the rest unexplained. The sample yields around 120,000 clones; 80% to 90% were counted once. The leading ten clones occupy 0.55% to 0.7% of the sample. The sample was CD4+ or CD8+ T cells sorted from blood, taken in a trial of the OX40 agonist ivuxolimab. The receptors were gathered from an adult with an advanced solid tumor such as melanoma, head and neck, liver or kidney cancer.

The chain couples TRBV7-2 to TRBJ1-2; D gene ambiguous. This CDR3 is built from 15 residues. Trimming removed 5 bases at V and 0 bases at J, with 13 bases between. The germline V gene has CDR1 SGHTA and CDR2 FQGNSA. The CDR3 reads CASSPQPVSNYGYTF. The CDR3 bases are TGTGCCAGCAGCCCCCAGCCTGTCTCTAACTATGGCTACACCTTC.

V and J are TRBV7-8 and TRBJ2-2; 7 bases agree with TRBD1. V dropped 3 bases and J dropped 3; count of bases not matched to a gene: 7. Germline assignment: CDR1 SGHVS and CDR2 FQNEAQ. The CDR3 length is 16 residues. CDR3 nucleotide sequence: TGTGCCAGCAGCTTGGCCAACAGGGGCTACACCGGGGAGCTGTTTTTT. Its protein product is CASSLANRGYTGELFF.

This clone has a handful of counts. V is TRBV7-9 and J is TRBJ2-2; no firm D call. V lost 5 bases and J 7 bases, leaving 8 bases between the germline ends. Looked up from germline, CDR1 is SEHNR and CDR2 is FQNEAQ (reference sequence). The CDR3 is 12 residues long. DNA for the CDR3: TGTGCCAGCAGCCCCTCCGTCGGGGAGCTGTTTTTT. Protein: CASSPSVGELFF.

V is TRBV10-3 and J is TRBJ1-5; D perhaps matches TRBD1 (5 bases). V shed 2 bases and J shed 7 bases, with 12 bases lying between them. Germline CDR1 reads ENHRY; CDR2 reads SYGVKD. This CDR3 spans 14 amino acids. CDR3 sequence: CAISEGGGEQPQHF. The CDR3 DNA sequence: TGTGCCATCAGTGAGGGTGGGGGGGAGCAGCCCCAGCATTTT.

The rearrangement uses TRBV5-4 and TRBJ2-7; the D is unclear. Germline lookup yields CDR1 SGHNT and CDR2 YYREEE (reference sequence). V was cut by 0 bases and J by 4 bases, with 2 bases left in between. The CDR3 length is 11 residues. The CDR3 DNA follows: TGTGCCAGCAGCTTGGCGTACGAGCAGTACTTC. This gives the protein CASSLAYEQYF.

This chain uses TRBV19 with TRBJ2-1; D remains ambiguous. Between the trimmed V and J ends, which lost 6 bases and 8 bases, there was a span of 11 bases. CDR1 and CDR2 (germline): LNHDA, SQIVND (reference sequence). CDR3 length: 12 residues. The CDR3 sequence is CASSRRTDEQFF. CDR3 sequence (DNA): TGTGCCAGTAGCAGACGGACCGATGAGCAGTTCTTC.

This chain connects TRBV4-1 to TRBJ2-4; D not certain. CDR3 length: 16 amino acids. Between the trimmed V and J ends, which lost 0 bases and 3 bases, there was a span of 12 bases. Per the germline V gene, CDR1 is MGHRA and CDR2 is YSYEKL. CDR3 amino acids: CASSQEGGRYKNIQYF. DNA for the CDR3: TGCGCCAGCAGCCAAGAAGGCGGCAGGTACAAAAACATTCAGTACTTC.

This rearrangement joins TRBV9 to TRBJ2-1, with D perhaps matching TRBD1 (6 bases). Germline V gene sequence: CDR1 SGDLS, CDR2 YYNGEE. The CDR3 covers 15 residues. Trimming pared 4 bases from V and 2 bases from J, leaving 13 bases between. The CDR3 DNA reads TGTGCCAGCAGCCTGAGTCAGGGGACCTACAATGAGCAGTTCTTC. As protein: CASSLSQGTYNEQFF.

This clone occurred once. The chain carries TRBV11-2 and TRBJ2-3; D gene uncertain. CDR1 and CDR2 from the germline V gene are SGHAT and FQNNGV. Trimming stripped 4 bases from V and 2 bases from J, with 10 bases between. The CDR3 is 14 amino acids. CDR3 DNA: TGTGCCAGCAGCTCCGAGGCCTACACAGATACGCAGTATTTT. Amino acid sequence: CASSSEAYTDTQYF. Complete variable domain (other parts from reference TRBV11-2 and TRBJ2-3): EAGVAQSPRYKIIEKRQSVAFWCNPISGHATLYWYQQILGQGPKLLIQFQNNGVVDDSQLPKDRFSAERLKGVDSTLKIQPAKLEDSAVYLCASSSEAYTDTQYFGPGTRLTVL.

CDR3 bases: TGCGCCAGCAGCCAACTCGGGAGCTCCTACAATGAGCAGTTCTTC. Encoded protein: CASSQLGSSYNEQFF. This rearrangement joins TRBV4-3 to TRBJ2-1; D perhaps matches TRBD2 (6 bases). Trimming shortened V by 2 bases and J by 0 bases, and 8 bases separated the two germline ends. CDR1 and CDR2 from the germline V gene are LGHNA and YSLEER. This CDR3 is 15 amino acids long.

The CDR3 sequence is CASSLDGRANEQFF. The CDR3 DNA reads TGTGCCAGCAGCTTAGATGGTAGGGCCAATGAGCAGTTCTTC. V usage is TRBV7-2 and J usage is TRBJ2-1; D is undetermined. The CDR3 covers 14 residues. V lost 1 base to trimming and J lost 6 bases, with 10 bases between them. CDR1 and CDR2 (germline): SGHTA, FQGNSA.

The chain is built from TRBV6-6 and TRBJ2-7; D is possibly TRBD2 (6 bases). Germline assignment: CDR1 MNHNY and CDR2 SVGAGI (reference sequence). The CDR3 has 13 residues. Trimming took off 9 bases at V and 7 bases at J, with 19 bases between the two ends. The CDR3 DNA follows: TGTGCCAGTGGTGGCAGGGCCGGGGGAGAGCAGTACTTC. Translated, it gives CASGGRAGGEQYF.

This clone turned up a few times. The chain recombines TRBV6-5 with TRBJ1-2, with D unresolved. The V end was cut by 2 bases, the J end by 4 bases, with 8 bases between. The CDR3 covers 13 residues. Per germline, CDR1 MNHEY and CDR2 SVGAGI. CDR3 coding DNA: TGTGCCAGCAGTTACGCAGCCAGCTATGGCTACACCTTC. Translated: CASSYAASYGYTF.

For the CDR3, the DNA is TGTGCCAGCAGTTCAGGACAGGGGATGAACACTGAAGCTTTCTTT. Its protein is CASSSGQGMNTEAFF. The chain carries TRBV28 and TRBJ1-1; 9 bases fit TRBD1. J gave up 0 bases and V 4 bases, and 3 bases lay outside the gene matches. The CDR3 is made up of 15 amino acids. CDR1 and CDR2 (germline): MDHEN, SYDVKM.

The chain recombines TRBV2 with TRBJ2-5; 8 positions agree with TRBD2. The V gene end was trimmed by 4 bases and the J gene end by 5 bases; junction bases not matched to a gene: 9. The CDR3 runs 15 residues. Germline CDR1 is SNHLY and CDR2 is FYNNEI. The DNA for the CDR3 is TGTGCCAGCAGTGTCTCGGGGGGGGACTGGGAGACCCAGTACTTC. Amino acids: CASSVSGGDWETQYF.

V and J are TRBV5-1 and TRBJ2-3; no reliable D call. V gave up 0 bases and J gave up 5 bases, with 13 bases separating them. Germline V CDR1 and CDR2: SGHRS, YFSETQ. The CDR3 runs 15 residues. The CDR3 is CASSLALGLRDTQYF. The CDR3 region has the DNA TGCGCCAGCAGCTTGGCCCTCGGATTAAGAGATACGCAGTATTTT.

This rearrangement joins TRBV7-8 to TRBJ2-2; 7 bases match TRBD1. V dropped 1 base and J dropped 5; count of bases not matched to a gene: 4. The CDR3 sequence is 15 residues long. The germline CDR1 and CDR2 sequences are SGHVS and FQNEAQ. The CDR3 spells CASSLETGTTGELFF. The CDR3, as DNA: TGTGCCAGCAGCTTAGAGACAGGGACAACCGGGGAGCTGTTTTTT.

This chain joins TRBV7-2 and TRBJ1-5; possibly TRBD1 for D (6 bases). V lost 7 bases and J 7 bases, leaving 14 bases between the germline ends. Germline CDR1 and CDR2: SGHTA and FQGNSA. The CDR3 length is 13 residues. CDR3 loop: CASNLGAKQPQHF. CDR3 bases: TGTGCCAGCAATTTGGGGGCGAAGCAGCCCCAGCATTTT.